This T cell receptor (beta chain) emerged from a study of blood T cell repertoires in COVID-19. Generated by immunoSEQ multiplex PCR, the TCRdb table keeps only in-frame clones and is missing some. Here the sample spans about 240,000 clones, roughly four fifths being singletons. The sequenced material came from peripheral blood. The clonotype comes from a woman older than 75 with COVID-19, enrolled during active disease.

The CDR3 loop reads CASSLRLAGEHEQFF. The DNA of the CDR3 is TGCGCCAGCAGCTTGCGGCTAGCGGGAGAACATGAGCAGTTCTTC. The J gene is TRBJ2-1, the V gene TRBV5-1, with 10 bases identical to TRBD2. The CDR3 is 15 amino acids. CDR1 is SGHRS and CDR2 is YFSETQ in the germline V gene. The V segment lost 1 base and the J segment 8 bases; nucleotides outside the gene matches: 6.